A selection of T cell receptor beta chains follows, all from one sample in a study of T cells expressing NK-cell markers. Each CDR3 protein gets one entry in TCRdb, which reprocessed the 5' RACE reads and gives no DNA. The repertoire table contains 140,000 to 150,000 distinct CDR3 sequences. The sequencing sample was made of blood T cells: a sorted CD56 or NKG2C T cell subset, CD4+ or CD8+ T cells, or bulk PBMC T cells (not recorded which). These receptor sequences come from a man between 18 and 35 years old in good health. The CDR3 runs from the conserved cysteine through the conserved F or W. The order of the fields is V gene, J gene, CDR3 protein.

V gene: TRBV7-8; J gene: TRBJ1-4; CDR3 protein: CASSSGRSNEKLFF
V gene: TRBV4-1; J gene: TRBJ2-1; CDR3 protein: CASSPSNNNEQFF
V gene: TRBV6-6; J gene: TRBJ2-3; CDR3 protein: CAARVGDTQYF
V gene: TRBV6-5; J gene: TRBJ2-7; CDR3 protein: CASSSQTGWGSYEQYF
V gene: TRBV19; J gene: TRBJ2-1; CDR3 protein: CASSIAIIYNEQFF
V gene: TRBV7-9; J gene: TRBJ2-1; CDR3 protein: CASSSVSPGELF
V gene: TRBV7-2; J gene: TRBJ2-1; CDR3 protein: CASSVPLAGAYNEQFF
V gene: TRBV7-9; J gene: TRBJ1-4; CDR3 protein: CASWINEKLFF
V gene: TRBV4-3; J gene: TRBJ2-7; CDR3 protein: CASSQGLGAYEQYF
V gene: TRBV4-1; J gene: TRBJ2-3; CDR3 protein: CASSQDRGLWAQYF
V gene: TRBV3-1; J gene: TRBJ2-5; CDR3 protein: CASSQDVDRGPQETQYF
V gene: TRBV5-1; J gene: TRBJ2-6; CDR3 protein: CASSPGQSSGANVLTF
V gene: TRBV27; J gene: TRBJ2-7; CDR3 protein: CASTDKGMGYEQYF
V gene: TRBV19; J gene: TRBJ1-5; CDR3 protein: CASSVYRTGELGPQHF
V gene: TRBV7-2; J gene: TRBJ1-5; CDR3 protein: CASSLGGQGSNQPQHF
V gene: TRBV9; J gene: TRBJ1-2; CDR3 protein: CASRGTGSYGYTF
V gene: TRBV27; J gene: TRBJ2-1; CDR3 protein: CASSPGTYLQNEQFF
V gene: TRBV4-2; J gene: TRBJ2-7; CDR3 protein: CASSQDAGLGTTQYF
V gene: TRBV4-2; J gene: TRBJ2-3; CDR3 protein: CASSQFRADTQYF
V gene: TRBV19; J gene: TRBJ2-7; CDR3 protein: CASGSQREAGQYF
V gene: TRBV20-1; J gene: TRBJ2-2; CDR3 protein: CSANTGTGGPGELFF
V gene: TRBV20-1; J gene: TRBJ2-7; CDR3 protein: CSARQDTTYEQYF
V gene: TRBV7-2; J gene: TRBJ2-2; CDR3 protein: CASSPGTGGSTGELFF
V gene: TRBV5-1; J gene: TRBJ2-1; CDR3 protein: CASSGAGTGGINEQFF
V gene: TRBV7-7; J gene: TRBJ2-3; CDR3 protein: CASSSNMADTQYF
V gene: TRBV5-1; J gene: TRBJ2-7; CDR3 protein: CASSLGGIGYEQYF
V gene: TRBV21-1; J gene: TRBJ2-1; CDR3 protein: CASSKGTTDYNEQFF
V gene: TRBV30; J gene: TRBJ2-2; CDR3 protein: CAWSGAGHTGELFF
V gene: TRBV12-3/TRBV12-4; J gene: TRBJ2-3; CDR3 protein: CATAPRTSTDTQYF
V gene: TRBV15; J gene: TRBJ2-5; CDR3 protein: CATSRDRGQETQYF
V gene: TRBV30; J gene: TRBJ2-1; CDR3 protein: CALGQGTYNEQFF
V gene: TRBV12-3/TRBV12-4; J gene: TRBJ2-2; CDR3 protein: CASKGEEGTGELFF
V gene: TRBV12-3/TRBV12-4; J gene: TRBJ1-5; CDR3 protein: CASSLRGANQPQHF
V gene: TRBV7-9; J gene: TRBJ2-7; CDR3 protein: CASSPPSRAHEQYF
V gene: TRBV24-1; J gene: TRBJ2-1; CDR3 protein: CATSDFVIGHEQFF
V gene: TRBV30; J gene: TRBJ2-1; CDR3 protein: CAWSAGGGYYNEQFF
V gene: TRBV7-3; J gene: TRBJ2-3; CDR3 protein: CASSPGTGADTQYF
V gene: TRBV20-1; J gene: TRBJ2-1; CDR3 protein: CSATPTGTPYNEQFF
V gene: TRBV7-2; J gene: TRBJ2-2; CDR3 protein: CASSVWGGGHTGELFF
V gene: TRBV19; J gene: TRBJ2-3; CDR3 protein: CASSPSQGRDTQYF
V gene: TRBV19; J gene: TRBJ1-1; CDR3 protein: CASSNPNRGLDTEAFF